Listed here are 14 T cell receptor beta chains from one sample, sequenced in a study of shared clonotypes between healthy human individuals. Measured with immunoSEQ multiplex PCR; TCRdb has only the in-frame clones, and not every one. The table includes under 600,000 clones, nearly 98% detected once. CD8 cells classed as naive were CD45RO-negative and positively selected for CCR7, excluding terminally differentiated effector memory CD45RA+ cells. Sequencing was carried out using naive CD8+ T cells sorted from blood. Receptors were obtained from a young man in good health.

The genes are TRBV6-1 and TRBJ2-6; D not certain. CDR1 is MNHNS, CDR2 SASEGT, per germline. The CDR3 spans 16 residues. V was clipped by 4 bases and J by 3 bases, with 13 bases between them. In DNA, the CDR3 is TGTGCCAGCAGTGTTACTCTTGGAGATGGGGCCAACGTCCTGACTTTC. This encodes CASSVTLGDGANVLTF.

The chain couples TRBV13 to TRBJ2-1; D uncertain. The CDR3 contains 13 residues. Trimming removed 2 bases at V and 3 bases at J, with 5 bases between. CDR1 and CDR2 from the germline V gene are PRHDT and FYEKMQ (reference sequence). The CDR3 nucleotides read TGTGCCAGCAGCTTACCCAACTACAATGAGCAGTTCTTC. Its protein product is CASSLPNYNEQFF.

This chain uses TRBV5-8 with TRBJ2-7; 12 bases align to TRBD2. J lost 2 bases, V lost 0 bases, and 12 bases had no gene match. Germline V lookup: CDR1 SGHTS, CDR2 YDEGEE. This CDR3 contains 19 residues. CDR3 bases: TGTGCCAGCAGCTTGGGGACTAGCGGGACTGTCTTTACAGCCTACGAGCAGTACTTC. Translating it yields CASSLGTSGTVFTAYEQYF.

J is TRBJ2-7 and V is TRBV7-9, with D possibly being TRBD2 (6 bases). V was pared by 4 bases and J by 6 bases, with 13 bases between. The germline V gene encodes CDR1 SEHNR and CDR2 FQNEAQ (reference sequence). The length of the CDR3 is 13 residues. CDR3 in amino acids: CASSSGGGSEQYF. DNA for the CDR3: TGTGCCAGCAGCTCCGGTGGGGGGAGCGAGCAGTACTTC.

The chain uses TRBV2 and TRBJ2-1, with TRBD1 as a possible D gene (7 bases). This CDR3 is 14 amino acids long. V was clipped by 6 bases and J by 6 bases, with 15 bases between them. Germline V gene sequence: CDR1 SNHLY, CDR2 FYNNEI. The CDR3 DNA reads TGTGCCAGCAGCGGAGGGGGCGCCTCCAATGAGCAGTTCTTC. It translates to CASSGGGASNEQFF. Variable domain in full (rest from reference TRBV2 and TRBJ2-1): EPEVTQTPSHQVTQMGQEVILRCVPISNHLYFYWYRQILGQKVEFLVSFYNNEISEKSEIFDDQFSVERPDGSNFTLKIRSTKLEDSAMYFCASSGGGASNEQFFGPGTRLTVL.

This chain connects TRBV7-9 to TRBJ1-1; tentative D call: TRBD1 (5 bases). V was cut by 1 base and J by 3 bases, with 18 bases left in between. Germline V lookup: CDR1 SEHNR, CDR2 FQNEAQ (reference sequence). This CDR3 spans 17 amino acids. The CDR3 protein is CASSLGAGSGLDTEAFF. The CDR3 DNA sequence: TGTGCCAGCAGCTTAGGGGCAGGGTCGGGTTTAGACACTGAAGCTTTCTTT.

This clone was seen only once. CDR3 in DNA: TGTGCCAGCAGCTTCCAGGCCTACGAGCAGTACTTC. Residues: CASSFQAYEQYF. The V call is TRBV5-6, the J call TRBJ2-7; D is undetermined. CDR3 length: 12 residues. Trimming pared 2 bases from V and 2 bases from J, leaving 5 bases between. Germline CDR1 is SGHDT and CDR2 is YYEEEE. The full variable domain, rest sourced from reference TRBV5-6 and TRBJ2-7, is DAGVTQSPTHLIKTRGQQVTLRCSPKSGHDTVSWYQQALGQGPQFIFQYYEEEERQRGNFPDRFSGHQFPNYSSELNVNALLLGDSALYLCASSFQAYEQYFGPGTRLTVT.

V usage is TRBV25-1 and J usage is TRBJ1-1; D remains unclear. The CDR3 has 13 residues. Trimming removed 3 bases from V and 2 bases from J, with 7 bases in between. From germline, CDR1 is MGHDK and CDR2 SYGVNS. The DNA for the CDR3 is TGTGCCAGCAGTGACGGGATAAACACTGAAGCTTTCTTT. Encoded protein: CASSDGINTEAFF.

This clone was counted between two and nine times. The rearrangement uses TRBV2 and TRBJ2-7, with 8 bases aligning to TRBD2. Germline CDR1 SNHLY, CDR2 FYNNEI. The CDR3 spans 13 residues. The ends lost 5 bases at V and 4 bases at J; junction bases unmatched: 4. The CDR3 DNA reads as TGTGCCAGCAGTCTGTTAGCGGGATACGAGCAGTACTTC. As protein: CASSLLAGYEQYF.

The rearrangement joins TRBV6-5 to TRBJ2-7; D possibly corresponds to TRBD2 (6 bases). V lost 11 bases to trimming and J lost 5 bases, with 19 bases between them. The CDR3 runs to 13 residues. CDR1 and CDR2 from the germline V gene are MNHEY and SVGAGI. This CDR3 reads CARPSRRAHEQYF. In DNA, the CDR3 is TGTGCCCGCCCTTCCCGGAGGGCCCACGAGCAGTACTTC.

The chain has TRBV4-3 and TRBJ2-1; D unresolved. There are 14 residues in the CDR3. CDR1 is LGHNA and CDR2 is YSLEER in the germline V gene. Trimming took off 1 base at V and 3 bases at J, with 7 bases between the two ends. The CDR3 coding sequence is TGCGCCAGCAGCCAAGGGGTCAACTACAATGAGCAGTTCTTC. This codes for CASSQGVNYNEQFF.

This clone was seen just once. The V and J genes are TRBV4-1 and TRBJ2-7; D is possibly TRBD1 (6 bases). The CDR3 consists of 13 residues. V was pared by 1 base and J by 7 bases, with 11 bases between. In germline, CDR1 is MGHRA, CDR2 YSYEKL. The DNA of the CDR3 is TGCGCCAGCAGCCAAGTAGGGGGTCGGGAGCAGTACTTC. Protein sequence: CASSQVGGREQYF.

This clone was recorded only once. This chain connects TRBV5-1 to TRBJ2-7; TRBD2 matches at 12 bases. Trimming cost V 4 bases and J 6 bases; bases outside gene matches: 11. The CDR3 loop spans 16 amino acids. Germline CDR1 and CDR2: SGHRS and YFSETQ. The DNA for the CDR3 is TGCGCCAGCAGCACGACGCCAGGACTAGCGGGACCCGAGCAGTACTTC. Its translation: CASSTTPGLAGPEQYF.

The V gene is TRBV10-2, the J gene TRBJ2-7; D might be TRBD1 (5 bases). CDR1 is WSHSY, CDR2 SAAADI, per germline. The CDR3 contains 16 residues. Trimming stripped 0 bases from V and 4 bases from J, with 16 bases between. The CDR3 reads CASSESLKGIFYEQYF. CDR3 sequence (DNA): TGCGCCAGCAGTGAGTCGCTTAAGGGGATATTTTACGAGCAGTACTTC.